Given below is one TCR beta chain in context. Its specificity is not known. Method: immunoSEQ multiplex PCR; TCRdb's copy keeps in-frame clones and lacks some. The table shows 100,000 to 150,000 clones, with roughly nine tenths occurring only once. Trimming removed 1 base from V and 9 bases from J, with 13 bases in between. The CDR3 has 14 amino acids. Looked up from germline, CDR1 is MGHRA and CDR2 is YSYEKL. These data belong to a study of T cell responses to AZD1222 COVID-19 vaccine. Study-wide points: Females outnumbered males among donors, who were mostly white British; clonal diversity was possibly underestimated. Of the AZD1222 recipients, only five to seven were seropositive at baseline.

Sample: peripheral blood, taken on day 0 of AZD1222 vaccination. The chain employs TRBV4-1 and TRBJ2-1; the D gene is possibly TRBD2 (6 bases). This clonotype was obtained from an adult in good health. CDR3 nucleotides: TGCGCCAGCAGCCAAGTGGGACTCACAGGTGAGCAGTTCTTC. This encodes CASSQVGLTGEQFF.